Listed below are T cell receptor beta chains from one sample, sequenced in a study of T cell repertoires in aging, cancer and after chemotherapy. TCRdb re-analysed the multiplex PCR reads in MiXCR, keeping a single row per CDR3 protein. The sample comprises roughly 2,200 distinct CDR3 sequences, around 32% of which are singletons, and approximately 35% rests with the top ten. Sequencing used blood. The receptor set was obtained from a human donor in good health. CDR3s include the opening cysteine and the closing phenylalanine or tryptophan. A D gene is named only where the DNA matches it firmly. Clone size is not always given. Where it is, it says once, few, many or a class for expanded clones.

v_call	d_call	clone_size	j_call	cdr3_aa	cdr3_nt
TRBV7-7	.	medium-sized	TRBJ2-7	CASSPRLALPYEQYF	TGTGCCAGCAGCCCCAGGTTGGCTCTACCCTACGAGCAGTACTTC
TRBV18	TRBD2	.	TRBJ2-2	CASSGGSLFSGELFF	TGTGCCAGCTCAGGCGGGAGTCTTTTTTCCGGGGAGCTGTTTTTT
TRBV18	.	.	TRBJ1-3	CASSPRQGSTFSGNTIYF	TGTGCCAGCTCACCACGGCAGGGGTCGACTTTCTCTGGAAACACCATATATTTT
TRBV12-3/TRBV12-4	.	.	TRBJ1-6	CASSLFSDKGSPLHF	TGTGCCAGCAGTTTATTTTCAGATAAAGGTTCACCCCTCCACTTT
TRBV6-5	.	few	TRBJ1-1	CASTKIRGNTEAFF	TGTGCCAGCACCAAGATCAGGGGGAACACTGAAGCTTTCTTT
TRBV4-1	.	.	TRBJ2-7	CASSQGQERALGEQYF	TGCGCCAGCAGCCAAGGGCAAGAGCGGGCCCTGGGCGAGCAGTACTTC
TRBV20-1	.	.	TRBJ2-1	CSAGQNSGLYMNEQFF	TGCAGTGCCGGACAGAATAGCGGCCTCTACATGAATGAGCAGTTCTTC
TRBV12-3/TRBV12-4	TRBD2	few	TRBJ2-7	CASSFGRGTYEQYF	TGTGCCAGCAGTTTCGGGCGGGGGACCTACGAGCAGTACTTC
TRBV5-1	.	.	TRBJ1-3	CASSLSSGDGNTIYF	TGCGCCAGCAGCTTGTCGTCGGGGGACGGAAACACCATATATTTT
TRBV5-1	.	.	TRBJ2-5	CASSLVAEGRETQYF	TGCGCCAGCAGCTTGGTAGCAGAGGGCCGAGAGACCCAGTACTTC
TRBV7-9	.	few	TRBJ1-1	CASRRDGATEAFF	TGTGCCAGCAGACGCGACGGGGCCACTGAAGCTTTCTTT
TRBV6-5	.	large	TRBJ2-7	CASRDLGEQYF	TGTGCCAGCAGGGACTTAGGCGAGCAGTACTTC
TRBV20-1	.	.	TRBJ2-1	CSATGPTGINEQFF	TGCAGTGCGACCGGGCCGACCGGAATCAATGAGCAGTTCTTC
TRBV10-3	TRBD2	once	TRBJ2-2	CATLTSGSGNGELFF	TGTGCCACCCTGACTAGCGGGAGTGGAAACGGGGAGCTGTTTTTT
TRBV6-6	.	.	TRBJ2-7	CASSAPASSLYEQYF	TGTGCCAGCAGTGCGCCTGCTAGTTCTCTTTACGAGCAGTACTTC
TRBV28	TRBD1	once	TRBJ1-5	CASSSGQASNQPQHF	TGTGCCAGCAGTTCCGGACAGGCCTCCAATCAGCCCCAGCATTTT
TRBV24-1	.	.	TRBJ2-7	CATSDLGEHYF	TGTGCCACCAGTGATTTGGGGGAGCATTACTTC
TRBV6-2/TRBV6-3	.	.	TRBJ2-7	CDSSYSPRDEQYF	TGTGACAGCAGTTACTCGCCCAGGGACGAGCAGTACTTC
TRBV6-5	TRBD2	.	TRBJ2-3	CASSHGLAGVADTQYF	TGTGCCAGCAGTCACGGACTAGCGGGAGTAGCAGATACGCAGTATTTT
TRBV19	TRBD2	hyperexpanded	TRBJ2-7	CASSLAGGASYEQYF	TGTGCCAGTAGCCTAGCGGGAGGGGCCTCTTACGAGCAGTACTTC
TRBV19	TRBD2	large	TRBJ2-7	CASSILAGAYEQYF	TGTGCCAGTAGTATACTAGCGGGAGCCTACGAGCAGTACTTC
TRBV5-6	.	.	TRBJ2-2	CASSLPRVGGVGPGELFF	TGTGCCAGCAGCTTGCCCCGGGTCGGCGGGGTAGGTCCCGGGGAGCTGTTTTTT
TRBV5-6	TRBD1	few	TRBJ2-7	CASSLGGTGYIEQYF	TGTGCCAGCAGCTTGGGGGGGACAGGCTATATCGAGCAGTACTTC
TRBV19	TRBD2	few	TRBJ2-7	CASRFVAGGASYEQYF	TGTGCCAGTAGGTTCGTAGCGGGAGGGGCCTCTTACGAGCAGTACTTC
TRBV15	TRBD1	few	TRBJ1-4	CATSRDGRGGEGEKLFF	TGTGCCACCAGCAGAGATGGCAGAGGGGGCGAGGGTGAAAAACTGTTTTTT
TRBV6-4	.	few	TRBJ2-3	CASSEGPTDTQYF	TGTGCCAGCAGTGAGGGCCCCACAGATACGCAGTATTTT
TRBV6-6	TRBD2	few	TRBJ2-7	CASSSWTSLSYEQYF	TGTGCCAGCAGTTCGTGGACTAGCCTCTCCTACGAGCAGTACTTC
TRBV5-5	.	.	TRBJ1-2	CASSWTYPSNYGYTF	TGTGCCAGCAGCTGGACGTACCCCTCTAACTATGGCTACACCTTC
TRBV27	.	.	TRBJ1-5	CASSYSGEGNQPQHF	TGTGCCAGCAGTTACTCCGGGGAGGGCAATCAGCCCCAGCATTTT
TRBV29-1	.	.	TRBJ1-1	CSGRNRVNTEAFF	TGCAGCGGGCGTAATAGGGTAAACACTGAAGCTTTCTTT
TRBV7-9	.	.	TRBJ1-1	CASFSLEGGAFF	TGTGCCAGCTTCTCCCTCGAGGGAGGAGCTTTCTTT
TRBV20-1	TRBD2	.	TRBJ2-3	CSAERFGRGPDTQYF	TGCAGTGCAGAGAGGTTCGGGAGGGGTCCAGATACGCAGTATTTT
TRBV12-3/TRBV12-4	TRBD1	medium-sized	TRBJ2-2	CASTLGTANTGELFF	TGTGCCAGCACCTTGGGGACAGCGAACACCGGGGAGCTGTTTTTT
TRBV30	.	few	TRBJ1-5	CAWRGAGTHQPQHF	TGTGCCTGGAGGGGGGCAGGGACCCATCAGCCCCAGCATTTT
TRBV30	.	large	TRBJ2-2	CARRPGQRRSGELFF	TGTGCCCGAAGACCGGGACAAAGGAGGTCCGGGGAGCTGTTTTTT
TRBV10-3	.	few	TRBJ2-5	CAISEISGGGETQYF	TGTGCCATCAGTGAGATATCTGGGGGAGGAGAGACCCAGTACTTC
TRBV30	.	.	TRBJ2-3	CAWSPSNTDTQYF	TGTGCCTGGAGTCCGTCGAACACAGATACGCAGTATTTT
TRBV5-4	.	few	TRBJ1-2	CASSSRLSNYGYTF	TGTGCCAGCAGTTCAAGACTGAGTAACTATGGCTACACCTTC
TRBV5-4	TRBD1	few	TRBJ2-2	CASSSGTGETGELFF	TGTGCCAGCAGCTCCGGGACAGGGGAGACCGGGGAGCTGTTTTTT
TRBV5-1	.	few	TRBJ2-3	CASRDTTTDTQYF	TGCGCCAGCCGGGACACAACCACAGATACGCAGTATTTT
TRBV6-5	.	.	TRBJ2-7	CASSLSGSYEQYF	TGTGCCAGCAGTTTATCGGGTTCCTACGAGCAGTACTTC
TRBV30	.	.	TRBJ1-5	CAWSYGGYSNQPQHF	TGTGCCTGGAGCTATGGGGGGTATAGCAATCAGCCCCAGCATTTT
TRBV7-9	TRBD2	few	TRBJ2-2	CASSLSGGPGELFF	TGTGCCAGCAGCTTGTCGGGAGGGCCCGGGGAGCTGTTTTTT
TRBV14	TRBD2	few	TRBJ2-1	CASSQDPFKREVSYNEQFF	TGTGCCAGCAGCCAAGACCCCTTTAAGCGGGAGGTCTCCTACAATGAGCAGTTCTTC
TRBV6-6	TRBD1	.	TRBJ2-5	CASSYTQGAGETQYF	TGTGCCAGCAGTTACACTCAGGGGGCTGGGGAGACCCAGTACTTC
TRBV6-5	TRBD2	.	TRBJ2-5	CASSRGTSVQETQYF	TGTGCCAGCAGCCGGGGGACTAGCGTGCAGGAGACCCAGTACTTC
TRBV5-1	TRBD2	few	TRBJ2-1	CASSLEAGVLVNEQFF	TGCGCCAGCAGCTTGGAGGCGGGAGTTTTAGTGAATGAGCAGTTCTTC
TRBV19	TRBD2	medium-sized	TRBJ2-3	CASQMGSGNTDTQYF	TGTGCCAGCCAAATGGGTAGCGGGAACACAGATACGCAGTATTTT
TRBV30	.	.	TRBJ1-3	CAWPRGGGNTIYF	TGTGCCTGGCCCCGGGGCGGGGGAAACACCATATATTTT
TRBV11-2	.	.	TRBJ1-1	CASSLVGGTEAFF	TGTGCCAGCAGCTTAGTCGGGGGCACTGAAGCTTTCTTT
TRBV12-3/TRBV12-4	.	medium-sized	TRBJ1-5	CASSLGGAQPQHF	TGTGCCAGCAGTTTAGGGGGGGCTCAGCCCCAGCATTTT
TRBV29-1	.	large	TRBJ2-1	CSVEEWRGSSYNEQFF	TGCAGCGTTGAAGAATGGCGGGGAAGCTCCTACAATGAGCAGTTCTTC
TRBV7-2	TRBD1	.	TRBJ2-1	CASSGPRGNEQFF	TGTGCCAGCAGCGGACCCAGGGGGAATGAGCAGTTCTTC
TRBV6-6	TRBD1	.	TRBJ2-7	CASSPRDSYYEQYF	TGTGCCAGCAGCCCCCGGGACAGCTACTACGAGCAGTACTTC
TRBV27	TRBD1	.	TRBJ1-5	CASRQQGAGSNQPQHF	TGTGCCAGCAGACAACAGGGGGCAGGGAGCAATCAGCCCCAGCATTTT
TRBV6-5	.	large	TRBJ2-2	CASSYQDGNTGELFF	TGTGCCAGCAGTTACCAGGACGGGAACACCGGGGAGCTGTTTTTT
TRBV5-6	.	.	TRBJ1-1	CASNWGDRSTEAFF	TGCGCCAGCAATTGGGGAGACCGAAGCACTGAAGCTTTCTTT
TRBV12-3/TRBV12-4	.	few	TRBJ1-3	CASSKRRASGNTIYF	TGTGCCAGCAGTAAACGCAGGGCTTCTGGAAACACCATATATTTT